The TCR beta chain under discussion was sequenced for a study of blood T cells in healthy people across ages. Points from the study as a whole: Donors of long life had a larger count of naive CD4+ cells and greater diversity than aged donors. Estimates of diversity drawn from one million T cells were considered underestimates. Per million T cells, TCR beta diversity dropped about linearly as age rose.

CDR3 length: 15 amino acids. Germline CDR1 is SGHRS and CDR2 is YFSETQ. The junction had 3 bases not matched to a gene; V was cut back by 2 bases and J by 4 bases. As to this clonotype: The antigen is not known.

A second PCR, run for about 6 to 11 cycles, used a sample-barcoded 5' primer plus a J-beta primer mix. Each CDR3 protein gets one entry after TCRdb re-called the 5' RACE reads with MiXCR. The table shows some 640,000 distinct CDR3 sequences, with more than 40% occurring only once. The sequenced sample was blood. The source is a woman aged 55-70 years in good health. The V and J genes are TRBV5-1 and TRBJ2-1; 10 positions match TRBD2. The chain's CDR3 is CASSFGLADYNEQFF. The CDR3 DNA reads TGCGCCAGCAGCTTTGGACTAGCGGATTACAATGAGCAGTTCTTC.